This T cell receptor (beta chain) derives from a study of blood T cells in healthy people across ages. In the study overall: Template switching retrieved approximately one barcoded beta molecule for each two T cells. The study's findings and limits: Higher diversity and more naive CD4+ cells were features of long-lived donors, compared to aged donors.

The second PCR ran about 7 to 12 cycles with a sample-barcoded 5' primer and J-beta primers. Sequencing yielded, for each sample, at least 2.5 million paired-end reads carrying CDR3. In TCRdb, the 5' RACE reads were re-called with MiXCR into one record per CDR3 protein. In the table there are 800,000 or so distinct CDR3 sequences, about 46% of which are singletons. As to this clonotype: Antigen: not known.

V gave up 4 bases and J gave up 2 bases, with 14 bases separating them. CDR3 size: 15 residues. Germline V CDR1 and CDR2: MGHRA, YSYEKL. The chain carries TRBV4-1 and TRBJ2-5, with D unresolved. What was sequenced was blood. The receptor was derived from an elderly man in good health. CDR3 sequence reads: CASSRLWVTQETQYF. CDR3 sequence (DNA): TGCGCCAGCAGCCGTCTATGGGTGACGCAAGAGACCCAGTACTTC.